This T cell receptor beta chain appears in the sequencing data of a study of Ad26.COV2.S vaccination and SARS-CoV-2 variants. Study-wide background: Within the COV1001 Ad26.COV2.S trial arm, the donor was enrolled. Doses of Ad26.COV2.S were injected into muscle once or twice, 56 days apart.

Noted treatment: some 20 received Ad26.COV2.S at low or high dose, single or two shots; roughly five received placebo; per-sample allocation not given. The samples were gathered on day 63 after the first injection of vaccine or placebo. The CDR3 is 17 amino acids. The junction had 10 bases not matched to a gene; V was cut back by 3 bases and J by 4 bases. The germline V gene encodes CDR1 SEHNR and CDR2 FQNEAQ (reference sequence). Produced via immunoSEQ multiplex PCR; TCRdb's table is partial and in-frame only. The repertoire consists of approximately 450,000 clones, with around 90% occurring once and the leading ten covering over 9%.

The sequence was obtained from a person between 18 and 65 years old who received the Ad26.COV2.S COVID-19 vaccine or a placebo. The sample in question was peripheral blood, obtained in a trial of Ad26.COV2.S vaccine versus placebo. The chain combines TRBV7-9 with TRBJ2-2, with 8 positions matching TRBD2. The DNA of the CDR3 is TGTGCCAGCAGCTTCTTAAGCGGGAGCGATGGCACCGGGGAGCTGTTTTTT. Translation gives CASSFLSGSDGTGELFF.